The 19 T cell receptor beta chains below all came from one sample that was sequenced in a study of blood T cells in healthy people across ages. For the second PCR, which ran for about 6 to 11 cycles, a sample-barcoded 5' primer and a J-beta primer mix were used. Via MiXCR, TCRdb re-called the 5' RACE reads, giving one row per CDR3 protein. Of about 1.4 million distinct CDR3 sequences in the sample, approximately 59% are singletons; the top ten hold roughly 6.3%. The sample was blood. These receptors were obtained from a man aged 18 to 35 in good health.

This clonotype came up a few times. The chain links TRBV2 to TRBJ2-3, with 8 positions matching TRBD2. V shed 7 bases and J 5 bases; nucleotides not matched to a gene: 8. The CDR3 length is 14 residues. Looked up from germline, CDR1 is SNHLY and CDR2 is FYNNEI. The CDR3 coding sequence is TGTGCCAGCAAAGGCCAAGCGGGGGTAGATACGCAGTATTTT. Translated, it gives CASKGQAGVDTQYF.

V and J are TRBV6-5 and TRBJ2-1, with D hard to call. Germline V CDR1 and CDR2: MNHEY, SVGAGI. The CDR3 loop spans 16 amino acids. The V and J ends lost 0 bases and 8 bases respectively, with 17 bases between them. The chain's CDR3 is CASSYSVTPGGDEQFF. The DNA for the CDR3 is TGTGCCAGCAGTTACTCTGTAACTCCCGGTGGGGATGAGCAGTTCTTC.

The J gene is TRBJ1-1, the V gene TRBV5-1, with 9 bases matching TRBD1. Trimming cost V 9 bases and J 1 base; bases outside gene matches: 4. Germline loops: CDR1 SGHRS, CDR2 YFSETQ. This CDR3 has 13 amino acids. The CDR3 DNA reads TGCGCCACCAAGGGACAGGGGAACACTGAAGCTTTCTTT. Translated, it gives CATKGQGNTEAFF.

The V call is TRBV2, the J call TRBJ1-2; no clear D gene. The CDR3 runs 12 residues. Germline V gene lookup returns CDR1 SNHLY and CDR2 FYNNEI. V dropped 3 bases and J dropped 7 bases, with 9 bases sitting between them. CDR3 in DNA: TGTGCCAGCAGTGATACAGTCTTTGGCTACACCTTC. This codes for CASSDTVFGYTF.

The V gene is TRBV21-1, the J gene TRBJ1-2. TRBV21-1 is a listed pseudogene. The CDR3 loop spans 18 amino acids. The CDR3 loop is CASSASPKKDGLIYGYTF. CDR3 coding DNA: TGTGCCAGCAGCGCCTCCCCCAAAAAGGACGGACTAATCTATGGCTACACCTTC.

The chain carries TRBV20-1 and TRBJ1-1; TRBD1 might be the D (6 bases). This CDR3 contains 13 residues. Trimming took off 3 bases at V and 1 base at J, with 9 bases between the two ends. In germline, CDR1 is DFQATT, CDR2 SNEGSKA (reference sequence). CDR3 region: CSARPQGNTEAFF. The CDR3 nucleotides read TGCAGTGCTAGGCCACAGGGGAACACTGAAGCTTTCTTT.

The chain joins TRBV10-3 to TRBJ2-7; D unclear. Trimming left V 3 bases short and J 6 bases short, with 15 bases between. The CDR3 runs to 14 residues. Germline CDR1 and CDR2: ENHRY and SYGVKD. DNA for the CDR3: TGTGCCATCAGTGACAGTCAAGATGGCGGCGAGCAGTACTTC. Translating it yields CAISDSQDGGEQYF.

The V call is TRBV2, the J call TRBJ1-1; D unresolved. CDR1 and CDR2 from the germline V gene are SNHLY and FYNNEI. Trimming cost V 3 bases and J 7 bases, with 9 bases left between them. The CDR3 runs to 12 residues. The CDR3 region is CASSDFGLEAFF. Here the CDR3 DNA reads TGTGCCAGCAGTGACTTCGGACTTGAAGCTTTCTTT.

The chain carries TRBV6-5 and TRBJ2-3; TRBD2 is a possible D gene (6 bases). Germline CDR1 and CDR2: MNHEY and SVGAGI. Trimming stripped 7 bases from V and 9 bases from J, with 23 bases between. The CDR3 is 15 residues long. CDR3 DNA sequence: TGTGCCAGCAACATTGGAGGGCCCGGGCGAGGGACGCAGTATTTT. Protein: CASNIGGPGRGTQYF.

J is TRBJ2-1 and V is TRBV24-1; the D gene could be TRBD1 or TRBD2 (5 bases each). CDR3 length: 16 amino acids. Germline loops: CDR1 KGHDR, CDR2 SFDVKD. Trimming stripped 3 bases from V and 8 bases from J, with 19 bases between. The CDR3 DNA reads as TGTGCCACCAGTGATCTACCGGGACGGGAAGGCGATGAGCAGTTCTTC. This gives the protein CATSDLPGREGDEQFF.

This clonotype was detected a few times. V usage is TRBV28 and J usage is TRBJ2-7; 9 bases match TRBD1. Germline V gene data show CDR1 as MDHEN and CDR2 as SYDVKM. The CDR3 is 14 amino acids. The V gene end was trimmed by 6 bases and the J gene end by 2 bases; junction bases not matched to a gene: 5. The CDR3 here is CASRSTGGAYEQYF. In DNA, the CDR3 is TGTGCCAGCAGGTCGACAGGGGGGGCCTACGAGCAGTACTTC.

This clonotype was seen a few times. The chain has TRBV3-1 and TRBJ2-4; possible D gene TRBD1, 5 bases. Germline CDR1 reads LGHDT; CDR2 reads YNNKEL (reference sequence). V was shortened by 0 bases and J by 0 bases, with 15 bases between the two germline ends. This CDR3 has 18 residues. The DNA of the CDR3 is TGTGCCAGCAGCCAAGATAACAGGCGAATCCTAGCCAAAAACATTCAGTACTTC. This codes for CASSQDNRRILAKNIQYF.

This chain's CDR3 is CASSQDRKAAGYNEQFF. The CDR3 DNA is TGTGCCAGCAGCCAAGATCGTAAGGCAGCAGGATACAATGAGCAGTTCTTC. The chain has TRBV4-2 and TRBJ2-1; D is undetermined. Germline lookup yields CDR1 LGHNA and CDR2 YNFKEQ. Trimming left V 0 bases short and J 4 bases short, with 16 bases between. The CDR3 totals 17 residues.

The J gene is TRBJ2-1, the V gene TRBV6-2 or TRBV6-3; 12 nucleotides align to TRBD2. There are 15 residues in the CDR3. CDR1 and CDR2 from the germline V gene are MNHEY and SVGEGT. Germline trimming cut 8 bases from V and 9 bases from J; bases unmatched to any gene: 11. CDR3 protein: CASRSSGGVRGEQFF. DNA for the CDR3: TGTGCCAGCCGCTCTAGCGGGGGGGTTCGAGGTGAGCAGTTCTTC.

The rearrangement links TRBV15 to TRBJ2-3; no reliable D call. The V gene's germline CDR1 is LNHNV and CDR2 YYDKDF (reference sequence). The germline V and J ends were trimmed by 1 base and 2 bases, with 13 bases remaining between them. The CDR3 extends over 16 amino acids. CDR3 sequence (DNA): TGTGCCACCAGCAGAGGGTTGGGATTAGTCACAGATACGCAGTATTTT. It encodes CATSRGLGLVTDTQYF.

DNA for the CDR3: TGCAGTGCCGCCCGAAGTAATGGCAATGAGCAGTTCTTC. It yields the protein CSAARSNGNEQFF. This chain uses TRBV20-1 with TRBJ2-1, with unresolved D. Germline V gene data show CDR1 as DFQATT and CDR2 as SNEGSKA (reference sequence). V was trimmed by 6 bases and J by 6 bases, leaving 15 bases between them. The CDR3 totals 13 residues.

The V call is TRBV3-1, the J call TRBJ1-5, with unresolved D. V was shortened by 0 bases and J by 10 bases, with 13 bases between the two germline ends. This CDR3 is built from 14 residues. CDR1 LGHDT and CDR2 YNNKEL come from the germline V gene (reference sequence). CDR3 amino acids: CASSQDFRIQPQHF. The CDR3 DNA follows: TGTGCCAGCAGCCAAGATTTCAGGATTCAACCCCAGCATTTT.

The CDR3 DNA sequence: TGCAGTGCTGCCCGACAGGGGGCTAGCAATCAGCCCCAGCATTTT. It translates to CSAARQGASNQPQHF. The V and J genes are TRBV20-1 and TRBJ1-5, with 10 bases matching TRBD1. Trimming at V came to 5 bases and at J to 0 bases, leaving 4 bases not matched to a gene. The germline CDR1 and CDR2 sequences are DFQATT and SNEGSKA (reference sequence). There are 15 residues in the CDR3.

The chain recombines TRBV20-1 with TRBJ2-7; 10 nucleotides agree with TRBD2. There are 15 residues in the CDR3. CDR1 DFQATT and CDR2 SNEGSKA come from the germline V gene (reference sequence). J lost 3 bases, V lost 3 bases, and 8 bases had no gene match. The CDR3 bases are TGCAGTGCTAGGGAAGGACTAGCGGCCTACTACGAGCAGTACTTC. It encodes CSAREGLAAYYEQYF.